Following are 25 T cell receptor beta chains from one sample sequenced in a study of T cell clones after liver transplantation. Assay used: immunoSEQ multiplex PCR; TCRdb lists only in-frame clones, some missing. This sample has around 97,000 clones, with under 90% found just once. Specimen: CD4+ T cells from blood, collected around 44 months after liver transplant. The source of these receptors is a human patient who received a liver transplant. Some T cells may be transferred from the graft donor.

The V and J genes are TRBV19 and TRBJ2-5; D tentatively fits TRBD1 or TRBD2 (5 bases each). There are 16 residues in the CDR3. Germline CDR1 and CDR2: LNHDA and SQIVND (reference sequence). Trimming removed 3 bases from V and 1 base from J, with 15 bases in between. This chain's CDR3 is CASSMGPANAQETQYF. The CDR3, as DNA: TGTGCCAGTAGTATGGGACCGGCGAATGCCCAAGAGACCCAGTACTTC. Together with reference TRBV19 and TRBJ2-5, the CDR3 gives the full variable domain: DGGITQSPKYLFRKEGQNVTLSCEQNLNHDAMYWYRQDPGQGLRLIYYSQIVNDFQKGDIAEGYSVSREKKESFPLTVTSAQKNPTAFYLCASSMGPANAQETQYFGPGTRLLVL.

This clone was seen a few times. At one end the junction does not follow the germline gene, possibly because of a read error. The chain uses TRBV30 and TRBJ2-4, with 8 positions matching TRBD1. CDR3 length: 12 residues. Germline CDR1 reads GTSNPN; CDR2 reads SVGIG (reference sequence). The CDR3 region is CAWSVRGQGLIF. The CDR3 nucleotides read TGTGCCTGGAGTGTTCGCGGACAGGGTTTAATCTTC.

Only one count was recorded for this clone. The V and J genes are TRBV9 and TRBJ1-5; 8 positions match TRBD1. CDR1 and CDR2 (germline): SGDLS, YYNGEE. The V and J ends lost 0 bases and 4 bases, in that order; junction bases with no gene match: 3. This CDR3 contains 15 residues. The CDR3 here is CASSVDYRGNQPQHF. The CDR3, as DNA: TGTGCCAGCAGCGTAGATTACAGGGGGAATCAGCCCCAGCATTTT.

This clone was recorded a few times. The chain employs TRBV7-3 and TRBJ1-4; the D gene is possibly TRBD1 (6 bases). The CDR3 contains 15 residues. The germline CDR1 and CDR2 sequences are SGHTA and FQGTGA. Trimming stripped 5 bases from V and 3 bases from J, with 13 bases between. The CDR3 region has the DNA TGTGCCAGCAGCCCTACGGGGGCTGCTAATGAAAAACTGTTTTTT. This translates into CASSPTGAANEKLFF.

The rearrangement uses TRBV5-8 and TRBJ2-2, with D unclear. CDR1 SGHTS and CDR2 YDEGEE come from the germline V gene. Trimming pared 0 bases from V and 4 bases from J, leaving 4 bases between. The length of the CDR3 is 13 residues. CDR3 DNA sequence: TGTGCCAGCAGCTTGGTCCTCACCGGGGAGCTGTTTTTT. Translated: CASSLVLTGELFF.

The sample holds one count of this clone. The V gene is TRBV5-1, the J gene TRBJ1-4; weak D call: TRBD1 (6 bases). The CDR3 runs 16 residues. Trimming took 1 base from V and 5 from J, leaving 15 bases between them. Germline V lookup: CDR1 SGHRS, CDR2 YFSETQ. The CDR3 protein is CASSLFSQGTNEKLFF. The CDR3 region has the DNA TGCGCCAGCAGCTTGTTTTCACAGGGCACGAATGAAAAACTGTTTTTT.

The genes are TRBV6-5 and TRBJ2-2; possibly TRBD1 or TRBD2 for D (5 bases each). Germline V gene sequence: CDR1 MNHEY, CDR2 SVGAGI. The CDR3 extends over 15 amino acids. V lost 2 bases and J lost 4, with 11 bases in between. Here the CDR3 reads CASSYEGRRTGELFF. The CDR3 region has the DNA TGTGCCAGCAGTTACGAGGGGCGGCGCACCGGGGAGCTGTTTTTT.

The chain combines TRBV4-1 with TRBJ2-2, with 9 bases lining up with TRBD2. CDR1 and CDR2 from the germline V gene are MGHRA and YSYEKL. The CDR3 runs 15 residues. The V gene end was trimmed by 4 bases and the J gene end by 9 bases; junction bases not matched to a gene: 9. The CDR3 coding sequence is TGCGCCAGCAGCCTAACGGGGCTAGCGGGACGGGAGCTGTTTTTT. Its translation: CASSLTGLAGRELFF.

The CDR3 sequence: CASRDWGEYSPLHF. In DNA form, the CDR3 reads TGTGCCAGCAGGGATTGGGGGGAGTATTCACCCCTCCACTTT. V and J are TRBV6-1 and TRBJ1-6, with TRBD1 as a possible D gene (5 bases). This CDR3 is built from 14 residues. The germline V gene has CDR1 MNHNS and CDR2 SASEGT. The V gene lost 6 bases and the J gene lost 8 bases, with 14 bases spanning the gap.

The rearrangement links TRBV6-1 to TRBJ2-7, with D tentatively TRBD2 (6 bases). This CDR3 spans 13 amino acids. Trimming took 6 bases from V and 4 from J, leaving 13 bases between them. Germline V gene sequence: CDR1 MNHNS, CDR2 SASEGT. The CDR3 reads CASRKDGGYEQYF. DNA for the CDR3: TGTGCCAGCAGAAAAGATGGGGGGTACGAGCAGTACTTC.

The CDR3 coding sequence is TGTGCCAGCTCTTCCGAGGGGGGACAGCCCTACGAGCAGTACTTC. This translates into CASSSEGGQPYEQYF. The V and J genes are TRBV18 and TRBJ2-7, with D possibly being TRBD1 (7 bases). CDR1 is KGHSH, CDR2 LQKENI, per germline. Trimming shortened V by 6 bases and J by 2 bases, and 17 bases separated the two germline ends. This CDR3 spans 15 amino acids. The whole variable domain, filled in from reference TRBV18 and TRBJ2-7, reads NAGVMQNPRHLVRRRGQEARLRCSPMKGHSHVYWYRQLPEEGLKFMVYLQKENIIDESGMPKERFSAEFPKEGPSILRIQQVVRGDSAAYFCASSSEGGQPYEQYFGPGTRLTVT.

This clone turned up a few times. The chain uses TRBV16 and TRBJ1-1; 10 bases are a match to TRBD1. CDR1 and CDR2 (germline): KGHSY, FQNENV. After removal of 4 bases from V and 6 bases from J, the junction contained 8 bases not matched to a gene. The CDR3 is 15 residues long. DNA of the CDR3: TGTGCCAGCAGCCTAGCTAGGACAGGGGGTTCTGAAGCTTTCTTT. It is translated as CASSLARTGGSEAFF.

V and J are TRBV5-1 and TRBJ2-7; D is possibly TRBD2 (5 bases). This CDR3 region has 13 residues. Trimming cost V 5 bases and J 7 bases, with 16 bases left between them. Germline V gene data show CDR1 as SGHRS and CDR2 as YFSETQ. CDR3 in DNA: TGCGCCAGCAGTGCGGGCCCCCCTCATGAGCAGTACTTC. Its translation is CASSAGPPHEQYF. Full variable domain (rest looked up from reference TRBV5-1 and TRBJ2-7): KAGVTQTPRYLIKTRGQQVTLSCSPISGHRSVSWYQQTPGQGLQFLFEYFSETQRNKGNFPGRFSGRQFSNSRSEMNVSTLELGDSALYLCASSAGPPHEQYFGPGTRLTVT.

This sequence joins TRBV7-2 and TRBJ2-7, with 10 positions matching TRBD2. This CDR3 has 16 residues. Germline V gene lookup returns CDR1 SGHTA and CDR2 FQGNSA. J lost 2 bases, V lost 3 bases, and 7 bases had no gene match. The CDR3 sequence is CASSLTLAGGPYEQYF. CDR3 coding DNA: TGTGCCAGCAGCTTGACCTTAGCGGGGGGCCCCTACGAGCAGTACTTC.

Only one count was recorded for this clone. The rearrangement joins TRBV11-3 to TRBJ1-2, with TRBD1 identical over 7 bases. This CDR3 comprises 15 residues. The V gene end was trimmed by 5 bases and the J gene end by 2 bases; junction bases not matched to a gene: 8. The V gene's germline CDR1 is SGHNT and CDR2 YENEEA. The CDR3, as DNA: TGTGCCAGCAGCCCCTTTGAGACAGGGAACTATGGCTACACCTTC. Its translation is CASSPFETGNYGYTF.

The chain uses TRBV27 and TRBJ1-1; TRBD1 matches 10 bases. The CDR3 is 14 residues long. V trimming: 6 bases; J trimming: 2 bases; junction bases outside the gene matches: 3. Per the germline V gene, CDR1 is MNHEY and CDR2 is SMNVEV (reference sequence). CDR3 nucleotides: TGTGCCAGCAGAAGACAGGGGGCCAACACTGAAGCTTTCTTT. It yields the protein CASRRQGANTEAFF.

The chain employs TRBV14 and TRBJ1-6, with TRBD1 matching 7 bases. This CDR3 spans 19 amino acids. V lost 0 bases and J lost 2; bases outside the gene matches: 10. Germline CDR1 reads SGHDN; CDR2 reads FVKESK. CDR3 bases: TGTGCCAGCAGCCAAGATTCAAACAGGGGAAGGCCCTATAATTCACCCCTCCACTTT. Its translation: CASSQDSNRGRPYNSPLHF.

The J gene is TRBJ2-5, the V gene TRBV7-8; D unclear. CDR1 SGHVS and CDR2 FQNEAQ come from the germline V gene. V dropped 5 bases and J dropped 5 bases, with 18 bases sitting between them. The CDR3 runs 15 residues. The CDR3 reads CASSRASANTETQYF. The CDR3 DNA follows: TGTGCCAGCAGCCGGGCCAGTGCGAATACGGAGACCCAGTACTTC.

The CDR3 is CASSFTGGTQPQHF. The CDR3 DNA follows: TGTGCCAGCAGCTTCACAGGGGGTACTCAGCCCCAGCATTTT. The rearrangement uses TRBV5-8 and TRBJ1-5, with TRBD1 matching 8 bases. Trimming took 2 bases from V and 6 from J; bases not matched to a gene: 4. Germline-derived CDR1 and CDR2 are SGHTS and YDEGEE. The CDR3 loop spans 14 amino acids.

The chain couples TRBV27 to TRBJ2-5; D is unresolved. Germline V gene data show CDR1 as MNHEY and CDR2 as SMNVEV (reference sequence). The ends were cut back, 5 bases at V and 3 bases at J, with 13 bases in the middle. This CDR3 is built from 14 residues. DNA for the CDR3: TGTGCCAGCAGTCAAGGACGGCGGAAAGAGACCCAGTACTTC. Translation: CASSQGRRKETQYF.

The chain carries TRBV7-3 and TRBJ1-5; the D is unclear. The CDR3 loop spans 13 amino acids. CDR1 SGHTA and CDR2 FQGTGA come from the germline V gene. Trimming took 2 bases from V and 3 from J, leaving 5 bases between them. The CDR3 region has the DNA TGTGCCAGCAGCTTAGGAGCCAATCAGCCCCAGCATTTT. Translation gives CASSLGANQPQHF.

The chain employs TRBV19 and TRBJ2-2; D is possibly TRBD1 (7 bases). CDR1 and CDR2 from the germline V gene are LNHDA and SQIVND (reference sequence). This CDR3 contains 16 residues. The germline V and J ends were trimmed by 5 bases and 0 bases, with 13 bases remaining between them. Here the CDR3 reads CASSWRGQTNTGELFF. The CDR3 region has the DNA TGTGCCAGTAGTTGGAGGGGGCAAACGAACACCGGGGAGCTGTTTTTT.

The chain is built from TRBV9 and TRBJ2-1, with TRBD2 identical over 8 bases. Germline assignment: CDR1 SGDLS and CDR2 YYNGEE. The CDR3 is made up of 15 amino acids. Trimming removed 0 bases from V and 7 bases from J; junction bases left unmatched: 6. The CDR3 bases are TGTGCCAGCAGCGTAGTCGGGAGGGCCATGAATGAGCAGTTCTTC. Amino acid sequence: CASSVVGRAMNEQFF.

The chain couples TRBV18 to TRBJ2-2, with D possibly matching TRBD1 (6 bases). The CDR3 has 16 amino acids. Trimming removed 1 base from V and 3 bases from J, with 12 bases in between. Germline V gene data show CDR1 as KGHSH and CDR2 as LQKENI. This CDR3 is CASSPRGRRDTGELFF. CDR3 in DNA: TGTGCCAGCTCACCACGGGGGCGCAGAGACACCGGGGAGCTGTTTTTT.

The chain carries TRBV5-1 and TRBJ2-5; maybe TRBD2 (5 bases). Germline V gives CDR1 SGHRS, CDR2 YFSETQ. CDR3 length equals 14 residues. The V end was cut by 1 base, the J end by 2 bases, with 9 bases between. The CDR3 DNA reads as TGCGCCAGCAGCTTGTTGACGGGACAAGAGACCCAGTACTTC. This sequence encodes CASSLLTGQETQYF.